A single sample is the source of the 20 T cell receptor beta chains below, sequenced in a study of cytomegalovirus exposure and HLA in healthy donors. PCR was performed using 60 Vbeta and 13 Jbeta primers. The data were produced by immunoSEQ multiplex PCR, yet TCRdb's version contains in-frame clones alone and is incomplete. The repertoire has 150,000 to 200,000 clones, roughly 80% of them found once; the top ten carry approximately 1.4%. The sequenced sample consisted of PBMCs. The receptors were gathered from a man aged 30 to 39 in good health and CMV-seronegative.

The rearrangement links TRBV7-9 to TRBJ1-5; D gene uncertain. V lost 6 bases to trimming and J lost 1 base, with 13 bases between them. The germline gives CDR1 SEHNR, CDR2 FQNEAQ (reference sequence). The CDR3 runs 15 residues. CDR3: CASSSSGGSNQPQHF. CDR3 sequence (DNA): TGTGCCAGCAGTTCCTCGGGTGGGAGCAATCAGCCCCAGCATTTT.

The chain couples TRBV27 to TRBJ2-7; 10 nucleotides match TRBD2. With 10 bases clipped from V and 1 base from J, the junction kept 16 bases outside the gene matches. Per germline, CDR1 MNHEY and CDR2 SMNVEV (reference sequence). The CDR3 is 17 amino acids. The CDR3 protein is CATLLGQPGLASYEQYF. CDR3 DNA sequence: TGTGCCACCCTCCTGGGACAGCCGGGACTAGCGTCCTACGAGCAGTACTTC.

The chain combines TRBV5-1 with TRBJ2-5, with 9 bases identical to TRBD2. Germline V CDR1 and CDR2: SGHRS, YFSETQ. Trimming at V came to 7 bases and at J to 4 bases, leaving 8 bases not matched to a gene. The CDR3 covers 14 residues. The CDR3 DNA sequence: TGCGCCAGCGACCCGGGACTAGCTATAGAGACCCAGTACTTC. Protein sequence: CASDPGLAIETQYF.

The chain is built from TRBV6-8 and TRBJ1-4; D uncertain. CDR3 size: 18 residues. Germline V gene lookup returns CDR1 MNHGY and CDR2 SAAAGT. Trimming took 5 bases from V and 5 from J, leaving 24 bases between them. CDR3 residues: CASSEVPSLLVDNEKLFF. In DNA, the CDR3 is TGTGCCAGCAGTGAGGTACCGAGTCTCCTAGTCGACAATGAAAAACTGTTTTTT.

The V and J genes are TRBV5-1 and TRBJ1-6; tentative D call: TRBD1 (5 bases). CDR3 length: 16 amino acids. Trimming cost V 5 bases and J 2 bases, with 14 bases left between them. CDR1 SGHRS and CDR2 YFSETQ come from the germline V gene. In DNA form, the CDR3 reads TGCGCCAGCAGAATTCCCAGGGTGCCCTATAATTCACCCCTCCACTTT. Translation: CASRIPRVPYNSPLHF. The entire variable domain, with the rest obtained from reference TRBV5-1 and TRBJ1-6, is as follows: KAGVTQTPRYLIKTRGQQVTLSCSPISGHRSVSWYQQTPGQGLQFLFEYFSETQRNKGNFPGRFSGRQFSNSRSEMNVSTLELGDSALYLCASRIPRVPYNSPLHFGNGTRLTVT.

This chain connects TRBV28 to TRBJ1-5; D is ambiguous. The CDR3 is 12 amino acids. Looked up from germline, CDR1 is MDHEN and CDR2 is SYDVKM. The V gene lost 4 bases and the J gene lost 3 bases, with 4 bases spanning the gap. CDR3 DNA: TGTGCCAGCAGTTCCCTCAATCAGCCCCAGCATTTT. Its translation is CASSSLNQPQHF. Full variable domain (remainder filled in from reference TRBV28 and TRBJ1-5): DVKVTQSSRYLVKRTGEKVFLECVQDMDHENMFWYRQDPGLGLRLIYFSYDVKMKEKGDIPEGYSVSREKKERFSLILESASTNQTSMYLCASSSLNQPQHFGDGTRLSIL.

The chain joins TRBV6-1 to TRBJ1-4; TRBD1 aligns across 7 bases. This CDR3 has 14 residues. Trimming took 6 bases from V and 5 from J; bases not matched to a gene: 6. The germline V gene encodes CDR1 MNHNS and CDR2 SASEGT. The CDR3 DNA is TGTGCCAGCAGATCCGGGACAGTCAATGAAAAACTGTTTTTT. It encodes CASRSGTVNEKLFF.

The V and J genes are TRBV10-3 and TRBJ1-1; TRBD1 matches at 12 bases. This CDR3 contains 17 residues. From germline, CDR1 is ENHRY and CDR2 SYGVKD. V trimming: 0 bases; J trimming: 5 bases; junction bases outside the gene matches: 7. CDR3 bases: TGTGCCATCAGTGAGTCGAGGGCGGGACAGGGGGCAACTGAAGCTTTCTTT. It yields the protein CAISESRAGQGATEAFF.

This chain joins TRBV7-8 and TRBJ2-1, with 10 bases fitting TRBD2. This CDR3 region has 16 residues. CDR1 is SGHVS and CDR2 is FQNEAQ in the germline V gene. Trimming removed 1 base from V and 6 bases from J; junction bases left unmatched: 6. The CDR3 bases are TGTGCCAGCAGCTTAGTTCGGGCTAGCGGGAGCAATGAGCAGTTCTTC. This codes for CASSLVRASGSNEQFF.

The CDR3 DNA sequence: TGCAGCGTTGGCTGGTATGCGGAGGGCACAGATACGCAGTATTTT. This translates into CSVGWYAEGTDTQYF. This chain uses TRBV29-1 with TRBJ2-3, with D possibly TRBD2 on 5 matching bases. The germline V and J ends were trimmed by 4 bases and 1 base, with 15 bases remaining between them. The CDR3 covers 15 residues. CDR1 and CDR2 (germline): SQVTM, ANQGSEA.

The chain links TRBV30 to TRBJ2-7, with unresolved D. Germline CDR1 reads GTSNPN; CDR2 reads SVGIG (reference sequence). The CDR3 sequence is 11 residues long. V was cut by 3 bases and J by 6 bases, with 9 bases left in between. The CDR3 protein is CAWRSPREQYF. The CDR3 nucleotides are TGTGCCTGGAGGAGTCCACGCGAGCAGTACTTC.

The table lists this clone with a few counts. CDR3: CASSYRERETFYF. DNA of the CDR3: TGTGCCAGCAGTTACCGCGAGCGGGAAACGTTCTATTTT. The chain carries TRBV6-6 and TRBJ2-3, with 7 bases identical to TRBD2. The CDR3 contains 13 residues. Germline values: CDR1 MNHNY, CDR2 SVGAGI (reference sequence). With 2 bases clipped from V and 15 bases from J, the junction kept 11 bases outside the gene matches.

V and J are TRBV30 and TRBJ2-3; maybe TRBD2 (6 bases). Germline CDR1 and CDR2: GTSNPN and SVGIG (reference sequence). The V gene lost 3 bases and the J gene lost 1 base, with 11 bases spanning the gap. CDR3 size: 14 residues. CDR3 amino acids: CAWRGGTGTDTQYF. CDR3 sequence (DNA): TGTGCCTGGAGGGGCGGGACTGGCACAGATACGCAGTATTTT. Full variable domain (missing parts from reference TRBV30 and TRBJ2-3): SQTIHQWPATLVQPVGSPLSLECTVEGTSNPNLYWYRQAAGRGLQLLFYSVGIGQISSEVPQNLSASRPQDRQFILSSKKLLLSDSGFYLCAWRGGTGTDTQYFGPGTRLTVL.

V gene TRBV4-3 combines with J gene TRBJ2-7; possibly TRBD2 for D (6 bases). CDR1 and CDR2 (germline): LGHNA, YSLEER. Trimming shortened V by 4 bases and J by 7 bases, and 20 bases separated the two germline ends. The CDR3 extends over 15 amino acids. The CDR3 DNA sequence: TGCGCCAGCAGCCCCTACCGGGAGTCTCATGGGGAGCAGTACTTC. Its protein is CASSPYRESHGEQYF.

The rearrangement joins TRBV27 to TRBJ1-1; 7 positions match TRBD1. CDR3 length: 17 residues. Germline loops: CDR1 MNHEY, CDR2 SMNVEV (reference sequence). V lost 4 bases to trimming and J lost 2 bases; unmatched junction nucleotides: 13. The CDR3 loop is CASSSTFPGTDNTEAFF. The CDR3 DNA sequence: TGTGCCAGCAGTTCGACATTTCCCGGGACAGATAACACTGAAGCTTTCTTT.

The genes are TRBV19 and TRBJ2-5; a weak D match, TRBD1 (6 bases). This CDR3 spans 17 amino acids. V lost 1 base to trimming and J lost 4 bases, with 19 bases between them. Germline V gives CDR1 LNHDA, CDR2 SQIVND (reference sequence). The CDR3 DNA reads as TGTGCCAGTAGTATAGGCCGGCCCCCCAGGGGCCGAGAGACCCAGTACTTC. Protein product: CASSIGRPPRGRETQYF.

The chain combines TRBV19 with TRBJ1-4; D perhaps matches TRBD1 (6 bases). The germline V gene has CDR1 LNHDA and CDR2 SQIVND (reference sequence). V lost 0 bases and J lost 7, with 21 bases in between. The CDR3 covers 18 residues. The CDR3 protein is CASSIDNNAGTRGEKLFF. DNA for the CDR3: TGTGCCAGTAGTATAGATAACAATGCAGGGACACGGGGTGAAAAACTGTTTTTT.

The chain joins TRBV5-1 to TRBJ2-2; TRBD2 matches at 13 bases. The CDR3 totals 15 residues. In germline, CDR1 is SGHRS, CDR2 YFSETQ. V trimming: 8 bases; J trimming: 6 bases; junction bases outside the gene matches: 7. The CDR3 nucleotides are TGCGCCAGTAGCGGGACTAGCGGGACGTCCGGGGAGCTGTTTTTT. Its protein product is CASSGTSGTSGELFF.

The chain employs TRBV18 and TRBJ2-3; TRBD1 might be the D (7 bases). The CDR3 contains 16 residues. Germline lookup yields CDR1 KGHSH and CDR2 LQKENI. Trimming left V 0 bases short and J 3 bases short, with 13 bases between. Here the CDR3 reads CASSPPRDRDTDTQYF. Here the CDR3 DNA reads TGTGCCAGCTCACCACCGCGGGACAGAGATACAGATACGCAGTATTTT.

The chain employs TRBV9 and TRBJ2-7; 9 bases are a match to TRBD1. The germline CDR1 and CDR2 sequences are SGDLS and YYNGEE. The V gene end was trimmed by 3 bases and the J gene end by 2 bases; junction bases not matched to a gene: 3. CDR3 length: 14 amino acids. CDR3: CASSAGQGTYEQYF. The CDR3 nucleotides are TGTGCCAGCAGCGCAGGACAGGGGACCTACGAGCAGTACTTC. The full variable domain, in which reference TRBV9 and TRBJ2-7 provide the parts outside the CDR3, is DSGVTQTPKHLITATGQRVTLRCSPRSGDLSVYWYQQSLDQGLQFLIQYYNGEERAKGNILERFSAQQFPDLHSELNLSSLELGDSALYFCASSAGQGTYEQYFGPGTRLTVT.